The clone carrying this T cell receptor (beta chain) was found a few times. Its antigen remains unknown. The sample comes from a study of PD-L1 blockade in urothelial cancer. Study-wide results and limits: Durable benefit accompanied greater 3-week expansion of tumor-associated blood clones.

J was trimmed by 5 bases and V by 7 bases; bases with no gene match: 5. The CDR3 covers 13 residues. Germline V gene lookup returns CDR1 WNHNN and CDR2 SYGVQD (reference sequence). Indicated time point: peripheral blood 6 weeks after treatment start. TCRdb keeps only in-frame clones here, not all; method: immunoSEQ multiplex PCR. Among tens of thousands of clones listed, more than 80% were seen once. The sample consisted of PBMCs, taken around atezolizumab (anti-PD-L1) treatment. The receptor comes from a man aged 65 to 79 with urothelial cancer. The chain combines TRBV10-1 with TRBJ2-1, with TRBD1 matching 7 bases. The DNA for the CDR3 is TGCGCCAGCAAAATGACAGGGAACAATGAGCAGTTCTTC. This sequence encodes CASKMTGNNEQFF.